This T cell receptor (beta chain) derives from a study of a mutant IDH1 vaccine in newly diagnosed glioma. The wider study: Vaccination was launched 4-6 weeks after radiotherapy alone, or with temozolomide cycles. It was at week 35 that visit V12 occurred, and at week 47 that visit V13 did. Overall study results and limits: Altogether, 85% to 95% of patients exhibited vaccine-induced immune responses.

CDR3 length: 15 amino acids. Trimming stripped 5 bases from V and 3 bases from J, with 14 bases between. Germline V lookup: CDR1 SEHNR, CDR2 FQNEAQ (reference sequence). Profiling relied on immunoSEQ multiplex PCR, and the TCRdb table lists in-frame clones only, not all of them. Among some 70,000 clones listed, 84% were seen once. Worth noting for this clone: Its target is not known.

Time point given: week 35, safety follow-up. Each vaccine dose was 300 ug of mutant IDH1 20-mer peptide, with topical imiquimod. Donors harbored newly found WHO grade 3 or 4 IDH1-mutant, ATRX-lost astrocytomas. This TCR was recovered from a young man with glioma. The starting material was PBMCs, obtained from a glioma patient whose treatment included an IDH1 peptide vaccine. The genes are TRBV7-9 and TRBJ1-5, with D maybe TRBD1 (5 bases). As DNA, the CDR3 is TGTGCCAGCAGCCCCCCCGGGACTTTCAATCAGCCCCAGCATTTT. Translated: CASSPPGTFNQPQHF.